The rows below give T cell receptor beta chains drawn from one sample of a study of T cell responses to AZD1222 COVID-19 vaccine. The repertoire was sequenced with immunoSEQ multiplex PCR; TCRdb's copy has only in-frame clones and lacks some. The sample records 130,000 to 150,000 clones, approximately 88% being singletons. The sample in question was peripheral blood, obtained 28 days after the second dose of the MenACWY control vaccine. The source of these receptors is an adult who received the MenACWY meningococcal vaccine as a control. Each CDR3 is given with its conserved first and last residue. Fields, in order: J gene, V gene, clone size, CDR3 protein. Clone sizes are given selectively: once, few, many, or a class where the clone is expanded.

>TRBJ2-7|TRBV5-1|NA
CASSYGQIYEQYF
>TRBJ2-3|TRBV7-2|NA
CASSQSVTSTDTQYF
>TRBJ2-2|TRBV10-3|NA
CAIRLAGGPNTGELFF
>TRBJ2-2|TRBV5-1|NA
CASSLMAGGPGELFF
>TRBJ1-2|TRBV5-1|NA
CASSPDSSYGYTF
>TRBJ1-5|TRBV6-6|once
CASSSGQYSNQPQHF
>TRBJ2-1|TRBV5-4|NA
CASSLGVWTENNEQFF
>TRBJ2-7|TRBV5-6|NA
CASSQIRGYREQYF
>TRBJ2-1|TRBV24-1|few
CATSDRRTVYNNEQFF
>TRBJ1-2|TRBV10-3|NA
CAISEYRTRANYGYTF
>TRBJ1-6|TRBV28|NA
CASSKERQGRSPLHF
>TRBJ2-5|TRBV3-1/TRBV3-2|NA
CASSPSGGSGETQYF
>TRBJ2-7|TRBV4-1|NA
CASQGLAYEQYF
>TRBJ1-3|TRBV7-3|NA
CASSPDSGNTIYF
>TRBJ2-5|TRBV10-3|NA
CAISEAQETQYF
>TRBJ1-5|TRBV6-1|NA
CASSEMGGRQPQHF
>TRBJ1-2|TRBV3-1/TRBV3-2|NA
CASSLRTPNYGYTF
>TRBJ1-2|TRBV5-4|few
CASSAGRDRVWYGYTF
>TRBJ2-3|TRBV29-1|once
CSAGQGTDTQYF
>TRBJ1-2|TRBV18|NA
CASSPLREANYGYTF
>TRBJ1-1|TRBV7-2|NA
CASSLVNRNTEAFF
>TRBJ1-1|TRBV7-9|NA
CASDPNTEAFF
>TRBJ1-1|TRBV4-1|NA
CASSQDGQGRTEAFF
>TRBJ2-5|TRBV6-2/TRBV6-3|NA
CASSYRTSATQETQYF
>TRBJ1-5|TRBV7-6|NA
CASSPLPNFGSNQPQHF
>TRBJ2-3|TRBV11-3|NA
CASSWRAAGAPDTQYF
>TRBJ1-5|TRBV19|NA
CATADDGLIRSQHF
>TRBJ1-2|TRBV19|NA
CASSIQQGFHGYTF
>TRBJ1-1|TRBV28|NA
CASSWIPGPMGRYMNTEAFF
>TRBJ1-2|TRBV11-3|NA
CASSFELNGYTF
>TRBJ1-3|TRBV5-6|NA
CASSLGGGLLGNTIYF
>TRBJ1-1|TRBV3-1/TRBV3-2|NA
CASSQFNGEAFF
>TRBJ2-1|TRBV27|NA
CASTSSGGYNEQFF
>TRBJ1-3|TRBV7-2|NA
CASSLLGRGQGNTIYF
>TRBJ1-4|TRBV7-2|NA
CASSNRGDQEKLFF
>TRBJ1-2|TRBV6-5|NA
CASSYDRGSNYGYTF
>TRBJ1-1|TRBV3-1/TRBV3-2|NA
CASSRKLRTGTEAFF
>TRBJ1-6|TRBV7-2|NA
CASSPPPGLNSPLHF
>TRBJ1-3|TRBV5-1|NA
CASRTGTNGNTIYF
>TRBJ2-1|TRBV7-3|NA
CASSLSGLAADNEQFF
>TRBJ1-2|TRBV11-3|NA
CASSSSGQGIYGYTF
>TRBJ1-1|TRBV5-1|NA
CASSFQRLNTEAFF
>TRBJ1-1|TRBV13|NA
CASRYQGTEAFF
>TRBJ1-1|TRBV18|NA
CASSPRQDRSTEAFF
>TRBJ1-5|TRBV6-6|many
CASSPDGTSLTASNQPQHF
>TRBJ1-6|TRBV21-1|NA
CASSNHSPQGSPLHF
>TRBJ1-2|TRBV5-4|NA
CASSLGHGKYGYTF
>TRBJ2-7|TRBV6-2/TRBV6-3|once
CASSRTSGTYEQYF
>TRBJ1-3|TRBV7-2|NA
CASSHTSAGSGNTIYF
>TRBJ1-1|TRBV10-3|NA
CAISRGQVGTEAFF
>TRBJ1-1|TRBV9|NA
CASSVAGNTEAFF
>TRBJ2-1|TRBV7-3|NA
CASSFRLAGYNEQFF
>TRBJ1-4|TRBV5-1|NA
CASREGLRDSNEKLFF
>TRBJ2-7|TRBV6-5|NA
CASSSMSTGIAYEQYF
>TRBJ2-3|TRBV6-6|NA
CASSPYGTSGGAYSPDTQYF
>TRBJ1-1|TRBV7-9|once
CASSDHGTEAFF
>TRBJ1-4|TRBV4-2|NA
CASSQAGGNEKLFF
>TRBJ1-1|TRBV7-9|NA
CASSRSGDGVAFF
>TRBJ1-1|TRBV6-1|NA
CASSEGYNTEAFF
>TRBJ1-1|TRBV6-1|NA
CASSEQGLKTEAFF